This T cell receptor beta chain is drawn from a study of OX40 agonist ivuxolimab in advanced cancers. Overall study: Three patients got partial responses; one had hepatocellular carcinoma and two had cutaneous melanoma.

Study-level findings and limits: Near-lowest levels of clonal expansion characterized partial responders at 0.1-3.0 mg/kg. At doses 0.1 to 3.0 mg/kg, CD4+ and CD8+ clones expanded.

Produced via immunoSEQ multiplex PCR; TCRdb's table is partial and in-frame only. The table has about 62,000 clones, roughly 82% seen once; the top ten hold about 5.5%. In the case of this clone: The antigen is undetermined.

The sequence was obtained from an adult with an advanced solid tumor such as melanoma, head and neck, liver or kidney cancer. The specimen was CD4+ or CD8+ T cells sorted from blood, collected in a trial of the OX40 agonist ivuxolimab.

In DNA, the CDR3 is TGCGCCAGCAGCCAAGCCCGCCTGAATGAGCAGTTCTTC. Its protein is CASSQARLNEQFF. V gene TRBV4-1 combines with J gene TRBJ2-1; D gene ambiguous. Germline V CDR1 and CDR2: MGHRA, YSYEKL. Trimming took 1 base from V and 7 from J, leaving 8 bases between them. The CDR3 spans 13 residues.